Below are 25 T cell receptor beta chains sequenced from a single sample in a study of beta chain features in type 1 diabetes. Study-wide findings and caveats: In all four CD4+ subsets, TCRB CDR3 length was significantly, moderately reduced in type 1 diabetes.

Expressed TCRB transcripts were sequenced, since all the RNA that had been isolated was reverse transcribed. Repertoires were generated with immunoSEQ multiplex PCR, while TCRdb's copy carries only in-frame clones and drops some. The data show around 140,000 clones, with around 13% seen just once and roughly 1.3% held by the top ten. These receptors have no known antigen. Sample: central memory CD4+ T cells from blood. The receptors here all came from a man aged 18 to 30 with type 1 diabetes.

The chain employs TRBV27 and TRBJ1-1; 10 bases are a match to TRBD1. V lost 2 bases and J lost 0; bases outside the gene matches: 3. The CDR3 loop spans 16 amino acids. In germline, CDR1 is MNHEY, CDR2 SMNVEV (reference sequence). CDR3 loop: CASSLGDRGMNTEAFF. In DNA, the CDR3 is TGTGCCAGCAGTTTAGGGGACAGGGGCATGAACACTGAAGCTTTCTTT.

The gene calls are TRBV4-2 and TRBJ2-7, with unresolved D. The CDR3 has 18 residues. Trimming took off 0 bases at V and 4 bases at J, with 22 bases between the two ends. CDR1 is LGHNA, CDR2 YNFKEQ, per germline. The CDR3 loop reads CASSQDNRPKEPLYEQYF. The CDR3 coding sequence is TGTGCCAGCAGCCAAGATAATCGCCCGAAAGAGCCTCTTTACGAGCAGTACTTC.

This clone was counted ten times or more. J is TRBJ2-3 and V is TRBV28; D gene unclear. Per germline, CDR1 MDHEN and CDR2 SYDVKM. This CDR3 is built from 13 residues. The V and J ends lost 4 bases and 4 bases respectively, with 9 bases between them. CDR3 sequence: CASSSLLPDTQYF. For the CDR3, the DNA is TGTGCCAGCAGTTCGTTGCTGCCAGATACGCAGTATTTT.

V usage is TRBV30 and J usage is TRBJ2-3; D gene unclear. CDR1 GTSNPN and CDR2 SVGIG come from the germline V gene (reference sequence). The CDR3 consists of 10 residues. With 0 bases removed from V and 5 bases from J, the gap between germline ends came to 0 bases. CDR3 residues: CAWSVDTQYF. For the CDR3, the DNA is TGTGCCTGGAGTGTAGATACGCAGTATTTT.

This chain uses TRBV2 with TRBJ1-2, with D unclear. This CDR3 comprises 14 residues. CDR1 is SNHLY, CDR2 FYNNEI, per germline. V gave up 1 base and J gave up 1 base, with 7 bases separating them. This chain's CDR3 is CASSEVRDNYGYTF. CDR3 DNA sequence: TGTGCCAGCAGTGAAGTCCGAGATAACTATGGCTACACCTTC. Based on the CDR3 plus reference TRBV2 and TRBJ1-2, the full variable domain is EPEVTQTPSHQVTQMGQEVILRCVPISNHLYFYWYRQILGQKVEFLVSFYNNEISEKSEIFDDQFSVERPDGSNFTLKIRSTKLEDSAMYFCASSEVRDNYGYTFGSGTRLTVV.

V and J are TRBV19 and TRBJ1-2, with D hard to call. CDR1 and CDR2 from the germline V gene are LNHDA and SQIVND (reference sequence). V lost 4 bases to trimming and J lost 4 bases, with 13 bases between them. The length of the CDR3 is 14 residues. The DNA of the CDR3 is TGTGCCAGTAGTAGAGGAGACGGTAGCTATGGCTACACCTTC. Its translation: CASSRGDGSYGYTF.

This chain links TRBV4-2 with TRBJ1-5; no clear D. The CDR3 runs to 15 residues. CDR1 and CDR2 from the germline V gene are LGHNA and YNFKEQ. The V gene lost 0 bases and the J gene lost 4 bases, with 10 bases spanning the gap. CDR3 loop: CASSQDLGGNQPQHF. Here the CDR3 DNA reads TGTGCCAGCAGCCAAGATTTGGGCGGAAATCAGCCCCAGCATTTT.

The genes are TRBV28 and TRBJ2-3, with 11 bases that match TRBD2. The CDR3 has 14 residues. From germline, CDR1 is MDHEN and CDR2 SYDVKM. J was trimmed by 2 bases and V by 8 bases; bases with no gene match: 3. CDR3 protein: CASLSGGATDTQYF. The CDR3 nucleotides are TGTGCCAGCCTTAGCGGGGGGGCCACAGATACGCAGTATTTT. The variable domain in full, completed from reference TRBV28 and TRBJ2-3, reads DVKVTQSSRYLVKRTGEKVFLECVQDMDHENMFWYRQDPGLGLRLIYFSYDVKMKEKGDIPEGYSVSREKKERFSLILESASTNQTSMYLCASLSGGATDTQYFGPGTRLTVL.

V is TRBV19 and J is TRBJ2-3; possibly TRBD1 or TRBD2 for D (6 bases each). From germline, CDR1 is LNHDA and CDR2 SQIVND (reference sequence). Trimming pared 5 bases from V and 3 bases from J, leaving 12 bases between. The CDR3 is 14 amino acids. This CDR3 is CASSPLGGTDTQYF. As DNA, the CDR3 is TGTGCCAGTAGTCCCTTAGGGGGGACAGATACGCAGTATTTT.

The chain couples TRBV2 to TRBJ1-2, with 10 bases fitting TRBD1. The germline gives CDR1 SNHLY, CDR2 FYNNEI. V shed 2 bases and J 3 bases; nucleotides not matched to a gene: 3. This CDR3 is built from 15 residues. CDR3 DNA sequence: TGTGCCAGCAGTGAACCGGGACAGGGGCACTATGGCTACACCTTC. This sequence encodes CASSEPGQGHYGYTF. The full variable domain, completed using reference TRBV2 and TRBJ1-2, is EPEVTQTPSHQVTQMGQEVILRCVPISNHLYFYWYRQILGQKVEFLVSFYNNEISEKSEIFDDQFSVERPDGSNFTLKIRSTKLEDSAMYFCASSEPGQGHYGYTFGSGTRLTVV.

This clone was recorded a few times. The gene calls are TRBV29-1 and TRBJ1-2; TRBD1 might be the D (5 bases). This CDR3 contains 13 residues. Germline V CDR1 and CDR2: SQVTM, ANQGSEA. V dropped 4 bases and J dropped 3 bases, with 12 bases sitting between them. The CDR3 sequence: CSVGSGTDYGYTF. The CDR3, as DNA: TGCAGCGTTGGTAGCGGGACGGACTATGGCTACACCTTC. The complete variable domain, with remaining parts taken from reference TRBV29-1 and TRBJ1-2, reads SAVISQKPSRDICQRGTSLTIQCQVDSQVTMMFWYRQQPGQSLTLIATANQGSEATYESGFVIDKFPISRPNLTFSTLTVSNMSPEDSSIYLCSVGSGTDYGYTFGSGTRLTVV.

V gene TRBV19 combines with J gene TRBJ2-2, with D unclear. Trimming removed 8 bases at V and 4 bases at J, with 14 bases between. The CDR3 contains 14 residues. The germline V gene encodes CDR1 LNHDA and CDR2 SQIVND (reference sequence). This chain's CDR3 is CASRREGITGELFF. Written as DNA, the CDR3 is TGTGCCAGTCGTCGAGAAGGTATCACCGGGGAGCTGTTTTTT.

This clone occurred many times. This sequence joins TRBV29-1 and TRBJ1-2; D gene uncertain. V lost 4 bases and J 1 base, leaving 10 bases between the germline ends. The germline gives CDR1 SQVTM, CDR2 ANQGSEA. This CDR3 contains 13 residues. CDR3 nucleotide sequence: TGCAGCGTTGCCCGGGAAATTAACTATGGCTACACCTTC. Translating it yields CSVAREINYGYTF.

The gene calls are TRBV28 and TRBJ2-7, with D perhaps matching TRBD1 or TRBD2 (5 bases each). The germline CDR1 and CDR2 sequences are MDHEN and SYDVKM. CDR3 length: 16 residues. Trimming took 2 bases from V and 1 from J, leaving 15 bases between them. CDR3 in DNA: TGTGCCAGCAGTTTAGGCCCGCCGGGGCTTTCCTACGAGCAGTACTTC. Residues: CASSLGPPGLSYEQYF.

This clone came up a few times. The V call is TRBV9, the J call TRBJ2-3, with D tentatively TRBD1 or TRBD2 (5 bases each). V shed 4 bases and J shed 6 bases, with 18 bases lying between them. The length of the CDR3 is 15 residues. Germline CDR1 SGDLS, CDR2 YYNGEE. The CDR3: CASSIRDHLEDTQYF. CDR3 nucleotide sequence: TGTGCCAGCAGCATCCGGGACCACTTAGAGGATACGCAGTATTTT.

This clone turned up a few times. At the DNA level, this CDR3 is encoded by other sequences in the same sample as well. The gene calls are TRBV11-3 and TRBJ1-1; D call uncertain. Looked up from germline, CDR1 is SGHNT and CDR2 is YENEEA. The CDR3 sequence is 12 residues long. Trimming removed 3 bases from V and 1 base from J, with 3 bases in between. CDR3 in amino acids: CASSLENTEAFF. As DNA, the CDR3 is TGTGCCAGCAGCTTGGAGAACACTGAAGCTTTCTTT. Filled out from reference TRBV11-3 and TRBJ1-1, the complete variable domain reads EAGVVQSPRYKIIEKKQPVAFWCNPISGHNTLYWYLQNLGQGPELLIRYENEEAVDDSQLPKDRFSAERLKGVDSTLKIQPAELGDSAVYLCASSLENTEAFFGQGTRLTVV.

The chain couples TRBV7-3 to TRBJ2-7; no definite D call. Between the trimmed V and J ends, which lost 3 bases and 6 bases, there was a span of 15 bases. Germline V gives CDR1 SGHTA, CDR2 FQGTGA. The CDR3 spans 14 residues. The CDR3 protein is CASSFDGLPSEQYF. In DNA, the CDR3 is TGTGCCAGCAGCTTCGATGGCTTACCCTCCGAGCAGTACTTC.

This clone was picked up many times. CDR3 amino acids: CSAWGQGDVLTF. The CDR3 DNA reads as TGCAGCGCTTGGGGACAGGGGGACGTCCTGACTTTC. The chain recombines TRBV29-1 with TRBJ2-6; 11 bases fit TRBD1. The ends lost 7 bases at V and 11 bases at J; junction bases unmatched: 4. The length of the CDR3 is 12 residues. Per germline, CDR1 SQVTM and CDR2 ANQGSEA.

This clone has a handful of counts. The chain is built from TRBV9 and TRBJ1-1; TRBD1 is a possible D gene (5 bases). V lost 0 bases, J lost 4 bases, and 13 bases lay in between. This CDR3 region has 15 residues. The germline V gene has CDR1 SGDLS and CDR2 YYNGEE. CDR3 sequence: CASSVDPSGGTEAFF. The CDR3 bases are TGTGCCAGCAGCGTAGACCCCTCGGGGGGCACTGAAGCTTTCTTT.

The rearrangement uses TRBV4-1 and TRBJ1-2; no definite D call. The CDR3 extends over 14 amino acids. Germline CDR1 and CDR2: MGHRA and YSYEKL. V lost 4 bases and J 4 bases, leaving 13 bases between the germline ends. Here the CDR3 DNA reads TGCGCCAGCAGCCCCGCTTTGATCGCCTATGGCTACACCTTC. Translation gives CASSPALIAYGYTF.

The CDR3 loop reads CASSPVSDTQYF. For the CDR3, the DNA is TGTGCCAGCAGTCCAGTATCAGATACGCAGTATTTT. V usage is TRBV28 and J usage is TRBJ2-3; D remains ambiguous. V shed 5 bases and J shed 4 bases, with 7 bases lying between them. Germline V gene data show CDR1 as MDHEN and CDR2 as SYDVKM. The CDR3 runs to 12 residues.

The gene calls are TRBV6-5 and TRBJ2-7; the D call may be TRBD1 or TRBD2 (5 bases each). The CDR3 runs 14 residues. Trimming took off 2 bases at V and 3 bases at J, with 11 bases between the two ends. Germline V gives CDR1 MNHEY, CDR2 SVGAGI. The CDR3 here is CASSYLTGGYEQYF. For the CDR3, the DNA is TGTGCCAGCAGTTACCTGACTGGGGGCTACGAGCAGTACTTC.

The chain employs TRBV19 and TRBJ2-2; D is perhaps TRBD1 (6 bases). The CDR3 is made up of 15 amino acids. The germline gives CDR1 LNHDA, CDR2 SQIVND (reference sequence). V lost 7 bases to trimming and J lost 0 bases, with 12 bases between them. The CDR3, as DNA: TGTGCCAGTAAGAAAGGGGGACCGAACACCGGGGAGCTGTTTTTT. Amino acids: CASKKGGPNTGELFF.

This clone has more than one count but fewer than ten. The chain recombines TRBV7-8 with TRBJ2-5; 12 bases map to TRBD2. The CDR3 is 16 residues long. Looked up from germline, CDR1 is SGHVS and CDR2 is FQNEAQ. V was clipped by 5 bases and J by 2 bases; unmatched bases: 6. DNA for the CDR3: TGTGCCAGCAGCGGCCGGACTAGCGGGAAGCAAGAGACCCAGTACTTC. Protein: CASSGRTSGKQETQYF.

This clone was detected ten times or more. V usage is TRBV6-6 and J usage is TRBJ1-2; 8 bases line up with TRBD1. The J segment lost 4 bases and the V segment lost 5 bases, leaving 9 bases of the junction unmatched. The germline gives CDR1 MNHNY, CDR2 SVGAGI (reference sequence). The CDR3 loop spans 15 amino acids. CDR3 residues: CASSAGDRGSYGYTF. In DNA form, the CDR3 reads TGTGCCAGCAGTGCGGGCGACAGGGGAAGCTATGGCTACACCTTC.